The clone carrying this T cell receptor (beta chain) was observed a handful of times. The assay was immunoSEQ multiplex PCR, and TCRdb's table has in-frame clones only and misses some. Found here are about 54,000 clones, approximately 81% of them singletons; the top ten hold approximately 19%. The data originate from a study of a mutant IDH1 vaccine in newly diagnosed glioma. Regarding time point: baseline, week 1 (first vaccination visit). Treatment specified: pre-vaccination baseline after standard-of-care therapy. Germline V gives CDR1 MNHNS, CDR2 SASEGT. Deletions cut 1 base from V and 4 bases from J, with 16 bases between. This CDR3 spans 16 amino acids.

The chain links TRBV6-1 to TRBJ1-1, with D possibly matching TRBD1 (6 bases). The sample consisted of PBMCs, taken from a glioma patient treated with radiotherapy, temozolomide or both. This clonotype was obtained from a man aged 18 to 30 with glioma. As DNA, the CDR3 is TGTGCCAGCAGTGAAGTCGAGGGGGGTAGGGGCACTGAAGCTTTCTTT. The encoded protein is CASSEVEGGRGTEAFF.